These 17 T cell receptor beta chains were sequenced from one sample in a study of control samples from healthy donors and cancer patients. The method was immunoSEQ multiplex PCR; TCRdb's version includes in-frame clones alone and lacks a portion of them. The sample shows about 150,000 clones, about 90% of them seen only once. The material sequenced was blood. All receptors derive from a man aged 18 to 30 in good health.

This chain joins TRBV7-3 and TRBJ2-5, with 10 bases lining up with TRBD1. The V gene's germline CDR1 is SGHTA and CDR2 FQGTGA. The CDR3 spans 17 residues. The ends lost 0 bases at V and 2 bases at J; junction bases unmatched: 6. This CDR3 is CASSLTRQGAGQETQYF. CDR3 nucleotides: TGTGCCAGCAGCTTAACGCGACAGGGGGCGGGTCAAGAGACCCAGTACTTC.

This chain links TRBV21-1 with TRBJ2-5; the D call of TRBD1 is as the table states it, not checked on the DNA. TRBV21-1 is deemed a pseudogene. CDR3 length: 17 residues. CDR3 residues: CASSRTGTGSVQETQYF. The CDR3 DNA sequence: TGTGCCAGCAGCCGGACCGGGACAGGTTCGGTACAAGAGACCCAGTACTTC.

This rearrangement joins TRBV30 to TRBJ2-1; 12 bases match TRBD2. CDR1 and CDR2 (germline): GTSNPN, SVGIG (reference sequence). Trimming took 1 base from V and 7 from J; bases not matched to a gene: 2. This CDR3 has 14 residues. The CDR3 coding sequence is TGTGCCTGGAGTGAGACTAGCGGGGGAAATGAGCAGTTCTTC. It encodes CAWSETSGGNEQFF.

The V gene is TRBV7-2, the J gene TRBJ2-3; D gene ambiguous. CDR3 size: 12 residues. Trimming shortened V by 5 bases and J by 4 bases, and 7 bases separated the two germline ends. In germline, CDR1 is SGHTA, CDR2 FQGNSA. The DNA of the CDR3 is TGTGCCAGCAGCCCGCGGTCAGATACGCAGTATTTT. It specifies CASSPRSDTQYF.

This chain connects TRBV11-1 to TRBJ2-5, with D perhaps TRBD1 (6 bases). From germline, CDR1 is SGHAT and CDR2 FQDESV (reference sequence). V lost 8 bases and J 1 base, leaving 11 bases between the germline ends. There are 13 residues in the CDR3. The chain's CDR3 is CASRRTAQETQYF. Written as DNA, the CDR3 is TGTGCCAGCCGACGGACAGCCCAAGAGACCCAGTACTTC.

This clone was recorded only once. The chain is built from TRBV2 and TRBJ1-5, with TRBD1 matching 7 bases. J lost 4 bases, V lost 5 bases, and 5 bases had no gene match. The CDR3 runs to 14 residues. Germline V gene lookup returns CDR1 SNHLY and CDR2 FYNNEI. The chain's CDR3 is CASSRGTENQPQHF. CDR3 nucleotides: TGTGCCAGCAGTAGGGGGACAGAAAATCAGCCCCAGCATTTT.

This chain uses TRBV9 with TRBJ2-2; 7 positions agree with TRBD2. J lost 7 bases, V lost 5 bases, and 8 bases had no gene match. The CDR3 is 14 amino acids. The germline V gene encodes CDR1 SGDLS and CDR2 YYNGEE. For the CDR3, the DNA is TGTGCCAGCAGGGCGGGAGAAGCGGTCGGGGAGCTGTTTTTT. This translates into CASRAGEAVGELFF.

This clone was detected a few times. The chain is built from TRBV28 and TRBJ2-2, with 10 bases matching TRBD1. V gave up 4 bases and J gave up 6 bases; unmatched junction bases: 5. Germline CDR1 reads MDHEN; CDR2 reads SYDVKM. CDR3 size: 15 residues. CDR3: CASSSSGTGAGELFF. CDR3 in DNA: TGTGCCAGCAGTTCTTCCGGGACAGGGGCCGGGGAGCTGTTTTTT. The full variable domain, rest sourced from reference TRBV28 and TRBJ2-2, is DVKVTQSSRYLVKRTGEKVFLECVQDMDHENMFWYRQDPGLGLRLIYFSYDVKMKEKGDIPEGYSVSREKKERFSLILESASTNQTSMYLCASSSSGTGAGELFFGEGSRLTVL.

This chain links TRBV5-8 with TRBJ2-1, with a weak D call TRBD1 (6 bases). This CDR3 is 15 amino acids long. CDR1 SGHTS and CDR2 YDEGEE come from the germline V gene. Trimming cost V 7 bases and J 0 bases, with 14 bases left between them. CDR3: CASHRAASSYNEQFF. DNA of the CDR3: TGTGCCAGCCACAGGGCCGCAAGCTCCTACAATGAGCAGTTCTTC.

The genes are TRBV21-1 and TRBJ2-5. TRBV21-1 is classified as a pseudogene. This CDR3 is 16 amino acids long. DNA of the CDR3: TGTGCCAGCAGCAACGCCCCCTCGGCCGTTATAGAGACCCAGTACTTC. The encoded protein is CASSNAPSAVIETQYF.

This clone was seen a single time. The chain uses TRBV7-2 and TRBJ1-1; no reliable D call. The CDR3 is 13 residues long. Looked up from germline, CDR1 is SGHTA and CDR2 is FQGNSA. Trimming stripped 6 bases from V and 6 bases from J, with 14 bases between. Here the CDR3 reads CASRQNSNPEAFF. The CDR3 bases are TGTGCCAGCAGACAAAACAGTAACCCTGAAGCTTTCTTT.

The rearrangement links TRBV7-9 to TRBJ2-7; TRBD2 agrees at 11 bases. Losses at the gene ends were 5 bases for V and 9 bases for J; bases not matched to a gene: 18. The CDR3 length is 17 residues. Per germline, CDR1 SEHNR and CDR2 FQNEAQ (reference sequence). CDR3 residues: CASSETTSGVELRGQYF. Here the CDR3 DNA reads TGTGCCAGCAGCGAAACGACTAGCGGGGTTGAATTACGAGGGCAGTACTTC.

V is TRBV27 and J is TRBJ2-7; the D gene is possibly TRBD1 (5 bases). In germline, CDR1 is MNHEY, CDR2 SMNVEV (reference sequence). This CDR3 comprises 13 residues. V dropped 8 bases and J dropped 2 bases, with 13 bases sitting between them. The CDR3 sequence: CASAYRFAYEQYF. The CDR3 DNA is TGTGCCAGCGCCTACAGGTTCGCCTACGAGCAGTACTTC.

The rearrangement joins TRBV30 to TRBJ1-6, with 8 bases matching TRBD1. The V segment lost 8 bases and the J segment 6 bases; nucleotides outside the gene matches: 9. Per germline, CDR1 GTSNPN and CDR2 SVGIG (reference sequence). This CDR3 contains 14 residues. CDR3 sequence (DNA): TGTGCCCGGGACAGGAAAGGGCCTAATTCACCCCTCCACTTT. Translation gives CARDRKGPNSPLHF.

The chain carries TRBV7-3 and TRBJ1-3; maybe TRBD1 (6 bases). V shed 5 bases and J shed 0 bases, with 23 bases lying between them. The germline V gene has CDR1 SGHTA and CDR2 FQGTGA. This CDR3 contains 19 residues. CDR3 nucleotides: TGTGCCAGCAGCCTAAAAGGGTGGGTCAGGGGCCGCTCTGGAAACACCATATATTTT. Protein: CASSLKGWVRGRSGNTIYF.

The chain is built from TRBV5-5 and TRBJ1-2; D unclear. This CDR3 spans 15 amino acids. Germline CDR1 reads SGHKS; CDR2 reads YYEKEE (reference sequence). V was pared by 3 bases and J by 2 bases, with 14 bases between. CDR3 residues: CASSSLPQINYGYTF. CDR3 nucleotide sequence: TGTGCCAGCAGCTCCCTACCACAGATAAACTATGGCTACACCTTC.

V is TRBV3-1 (or the pseudogene TRBV3-2) and J is TRBJ2-1; weak D call: TRBD2 (6 bases). Deletions cut 0 bases from V and 0 bases from J, with 12 bases between. The CDR3 is 17 residues long. Germline loops: CDR1 LGHDT, CDR2 YNNKEL (reference sequence). The CDR3 sequence is CASSQDNPSASYNEQFF. CDR3 nucleotide sequence: TGTGCCAGCAGCCAAGATAACCCTAGCGCCTCCTACAATGAGCAGTTCTTC.